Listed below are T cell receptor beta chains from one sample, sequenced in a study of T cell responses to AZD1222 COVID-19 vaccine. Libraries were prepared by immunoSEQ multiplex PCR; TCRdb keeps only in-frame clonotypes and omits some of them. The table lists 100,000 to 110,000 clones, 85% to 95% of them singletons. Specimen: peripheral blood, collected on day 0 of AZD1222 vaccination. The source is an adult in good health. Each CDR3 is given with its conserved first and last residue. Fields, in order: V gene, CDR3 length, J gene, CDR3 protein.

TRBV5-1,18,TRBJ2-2,CASSSENRGRGIIGELFF
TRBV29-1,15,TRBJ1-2,CSAEGSQGANYGYTF
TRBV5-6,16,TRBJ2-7,CASSWGERAGWHEQYF
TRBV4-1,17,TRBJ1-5,CASSQDEVGAFNQPQHF
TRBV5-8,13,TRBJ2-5,CASSLIGGETQYF
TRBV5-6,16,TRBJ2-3,CASSLSAGSFTDTQYF
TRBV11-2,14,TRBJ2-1,CASTYALTGNEQFF
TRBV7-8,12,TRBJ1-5,CASSLDRGPQHF
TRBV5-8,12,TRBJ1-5,CASSLRSGPQHF
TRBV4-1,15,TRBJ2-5,CASSQATVGQETQYF
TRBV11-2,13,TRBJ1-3,CASSFRAGNTIYF
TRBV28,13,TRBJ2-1,CASMTVGANEQFF
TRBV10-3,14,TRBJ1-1,CAIRNGQSNTEAFF
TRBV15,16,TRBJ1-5,CATSTLQGWGNQPQHF
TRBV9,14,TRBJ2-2,CASSTRLATGELFF
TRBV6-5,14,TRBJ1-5,CATVTGVSNQPQHF
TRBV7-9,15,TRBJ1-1,CASSPRTGANLEAFF
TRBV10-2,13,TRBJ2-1,CASSESGYNEQFF
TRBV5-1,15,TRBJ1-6,CASSLDGTGYSPLHF
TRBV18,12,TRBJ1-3,CASSPRGNTIYF
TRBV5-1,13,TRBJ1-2,CASSLDYRDGYTF
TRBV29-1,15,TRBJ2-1,CSVDDPSGVYNEQFF